This entry is about one T cell receptor (beta chain). This sample is part of a study of blood T cell repertoires in COVID-19. At the level of the study: From the United States, Italy and Spain came samples of acute and convalescent COVID-19. T cells, B-cell-depleted T cells, or PBMCs supplied cDNA or gDNA.

Those enrolled in Seattle joined during active infection and were followed longitudinally afterward. The CDR3 spans 17 residues. V shed 0 bases and J shed 4 bases, with 15 bases lying between them. Germline V gene lookup returns CDR1 MNHNS and CDR2 SASEGT. Original processing notes: How many nucleated cells were present was estimated from reference gene primer amplification. The method was immunoSEQ multiplex PCR; TCRdb's version includes in-frame clones alone and lacks a portion of them. V and J calls and clone size follow that table, whereas D and trimming were derived from the DNA. The data contain almost 400,000 clones, 87% of them singletons.

This chain joins TRBV6-1 and TRBJ2-2; no clear D gene. The source material was peripheral blood. The source of this sequence is a woman aged 55 to 70 with COVID-19, enrolled during active disease. The CDR3 sequence: CASSEAIAPIGTGELFF. The CDR3 nucleotides are TGTGCCAGCAGTGAAGCGATTGCGCCTATCGGCACCGGGGAGCTGTTTTTT.